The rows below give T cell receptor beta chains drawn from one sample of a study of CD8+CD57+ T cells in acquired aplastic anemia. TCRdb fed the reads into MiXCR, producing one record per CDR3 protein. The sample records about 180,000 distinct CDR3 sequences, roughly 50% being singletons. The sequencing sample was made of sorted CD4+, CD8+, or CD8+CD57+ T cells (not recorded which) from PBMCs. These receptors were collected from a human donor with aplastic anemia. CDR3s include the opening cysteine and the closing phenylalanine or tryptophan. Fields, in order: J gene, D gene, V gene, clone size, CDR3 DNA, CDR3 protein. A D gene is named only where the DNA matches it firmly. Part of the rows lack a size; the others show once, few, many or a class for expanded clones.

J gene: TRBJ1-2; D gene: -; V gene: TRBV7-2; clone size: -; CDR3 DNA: TGTGCCAGCAGCCACGCAACTACAGAGAACTATGGCTACACCTTC; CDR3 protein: CASSHATTENYGYTF
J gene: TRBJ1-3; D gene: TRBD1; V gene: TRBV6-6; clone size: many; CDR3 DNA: TGTGCCAGCCGGGACAGGCGAAACACCATATATTTT; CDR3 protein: CASRDRRNTIYF
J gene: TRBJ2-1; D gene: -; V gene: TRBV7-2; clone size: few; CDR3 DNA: TGTGCCAGCAGCTTGACAGGTCAAGAGCAGTTCTTC; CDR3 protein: CASSLTGQEQFF
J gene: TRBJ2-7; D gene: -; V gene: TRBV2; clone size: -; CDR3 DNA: TGTGCCAGCAGTGAGGGCAGGGTGGTCAACGAGCAGTACTTC; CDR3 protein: CASSEGRVVNEQYF
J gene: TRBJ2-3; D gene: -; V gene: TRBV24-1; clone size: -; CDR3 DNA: TGTGCCACCAGTGACCAATCCGGGGTGACAGATACGCAGTATTTT; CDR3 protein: CATSDQSGVTDTQYF
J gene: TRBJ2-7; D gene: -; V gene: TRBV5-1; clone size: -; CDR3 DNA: TGCGCCAGCAGCTTGGCGGTGCAGGACGAGCAGTACTTC; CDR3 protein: CASSLAVQDEQYF
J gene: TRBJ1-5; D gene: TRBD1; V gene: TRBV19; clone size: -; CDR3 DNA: TGTGCCAGTAGTGCGCAGGGGGATCTTCAGCCCCAGCATTTT; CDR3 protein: CASSAQGDLQPQHF
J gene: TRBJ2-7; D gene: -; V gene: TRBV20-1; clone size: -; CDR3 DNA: TGCAGTGCTACCGGGGACAACTCCTACGAGCAGTACTTC; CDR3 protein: CSATGDNSYEQYF
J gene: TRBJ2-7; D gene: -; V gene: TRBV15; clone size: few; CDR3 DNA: TGTGCCACCAGCAGTGAAGGGGGACCCGAGCAGTACTTC; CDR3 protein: CATSSEGGPEQYF
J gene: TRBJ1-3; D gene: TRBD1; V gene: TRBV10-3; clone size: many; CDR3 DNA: TGTGCCATCAGTGGAGGGGGCGCTGGAAACACCATATATTTT; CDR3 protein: CAISGGGAGNTIYF
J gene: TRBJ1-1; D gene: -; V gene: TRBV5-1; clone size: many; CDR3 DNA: TGCGCCAGCAGCTTGGAAGGTGGAGGAGCTTTCTTT; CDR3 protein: CASSLEGGGAFF
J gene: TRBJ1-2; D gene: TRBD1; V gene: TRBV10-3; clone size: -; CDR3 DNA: TGTGCCACCCGCCGGGACAGCGGCTATGGCTACACCTTC; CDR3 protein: CATRRDSGYGYTF
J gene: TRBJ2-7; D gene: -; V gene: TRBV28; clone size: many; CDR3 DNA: TGTGCCAGCAGTCCCTCGACGACGCCCTACGAGCAGTACTTC; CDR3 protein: CASSPSTTPYEQYF
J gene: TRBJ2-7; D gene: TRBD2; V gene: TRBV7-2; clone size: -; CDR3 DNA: TGTGCCAGCAGCCCCAACGGGGGGTCCCTCTACGAGCAGTACTTC; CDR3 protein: CASSPNGGSLYEQYF
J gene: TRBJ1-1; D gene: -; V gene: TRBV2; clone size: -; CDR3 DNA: TGTGCCAGCAGCCAAGGATTGATTGCTTTCTTT; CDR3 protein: CASSQGLIAFF
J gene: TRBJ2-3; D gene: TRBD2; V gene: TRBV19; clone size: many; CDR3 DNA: TGTGCCAGTAGTATAGAGGGACTAGCGGGGGCAGATACGCAGTATTTT; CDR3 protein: CASSIEGLAGADTQYF
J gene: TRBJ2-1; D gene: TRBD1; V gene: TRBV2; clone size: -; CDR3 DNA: TGTGCCAGCAGTGCCGGGGCCAGGGGGCAGGGTGAGCAGTTCTTC; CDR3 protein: CASSAGARGQGEQFF
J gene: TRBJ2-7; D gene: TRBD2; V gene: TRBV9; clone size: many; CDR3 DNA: TGTGCCAGCAGCGTAGCTTTCGGGACTAGCGACGTTGGGTCCTACGAGCAGTACTTC; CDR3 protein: CASSVAFGTSDVGSYEQYF